These 11 T cell receptor beta chains were sequenced from one sample in a study of blood T cell repertoires in COVID-19. Produced via immunoSEQ multiplex PCR; TCRdb's table is partial and in-frame only. The data show fewer than 350,000 clones, 70% to 90% seen once. The sequenced sample consisted of PBMCs or T cells enriched from blood (not recorded which). The receptors here all came from a young man who had recovered from COVID-19.

The chain uses TRBV7-2 and TRBJ2-3, with 9 positions matching TRBD2. CDR1 and CDR2 from the germline V gene are SGHTA and FQGNSA. The J segment lost 8 bases and the V segment lost 3 bases, leaving 12 bases of the junction unmatched. The CDR3 loop spans 16 amino acids. This CDR3 is CASSFGGGGEGGTQYF. The DNA of the CDR3 is TGTGCCAGCAGCTTCGGTGGCGGGGGGGAAGGTGGTACGCAGTATTTT.

This clone was found a few times. The chain combines TRBV2 with TRBJ1-2; D remains unclear. This CDR3 spans 12 amino acids. CDR1 is SNHLY, CDR2 FYNNEI, per germline. The ends were cut back, 5 bases at V and 6 bases at J, with 10 bases in the middle. DNA for the CDR3: TGTGCCAGCAGTCCCTTGGGAGATGGCTACACCTTC. Its protein product is CASSPLGDGYTF.

The gene calls are TRBV6-5 and TRBJ1-1; D gene unclear. Germline assignment: CDR1 MNHEY and CDR2 SVGAGI. Trimming took 2 bases from V and 5 from J, leaving 9 bases between them. This CDR3 is 13 amino acids long. CDR3 DNA: TGTGCCAGCAGTTACCTCCGGGGAACTGAAGCTTTCTTT. Protein: CASSYLRGTEAFF.

V usage is TRBV7-9 and J usage is TRBJ1-5; weak D call: TRBD1 (5 bases). With 1 base removed from V and 4 bases from J, the gap between germline ends came to 8 bases. The CDR3 spans 14 residues. CDR1 and CDR2 (germline): SEHNR, FQNEAQ (reference sequence). Here the CDR3 reads CASSLEGWNQPQHF. The DNA of the CDR3 is TGTGCCAGCAGCTTAGAGGGGTGGAATCAGCCCCAGCATTTT.

Only a few counts were recorded for this clone. The rearrangement joins TRBV2 to TRBJ2-7; D perhaps matches TRBD2 (5 bases). Trimming stripped 6 bases from V and 0 bases from J, with 9 bases between. CDR1 is SNHLY, CDR2 FYNNEI, per germline. The CDR3 is made up of 13 amino acids. CDR3 residues: CASRGAGSYEQYF. DNA for the CDR3: TGTGCCAGCAGGGGTGCGGGCTCCTACGAGCAGTACTTC.

In this sample, this clone turned up once. The V call is TRBV30, the J call TRBJ2-7; the D is unclear. Germline V gene lookup returns CDR1 GTSNPN and CDR2 SVGIG (reference sequence). The CDR3 is 11 amino acids. V was pared by 4 bases and J by 2 bases, with 6 bases between. The CDR3 here is CAWTGTYEQYF. CDR3 DNA sequence: TGTGCCTGGACAGGAACCTACGAGCAGTACTTC.

The chain carries TRBV10-3 and TRBJ1-3, with D possibly being TRBD1 (6 bases). Germline V lookup: CDR1 ENHRY, CDR2 SYGVKD. The CDR3 consists of 16 residues. The V end lost 5 bases, the J end lost 0 bases, and 14 bases lay between the germline ends. Here the CDR3 DNA reads TGTGCCATCAGTAGGCGTACAGGGAGCTCTGGAAACACCATATATTTT. This sequence encodes CAISRRTGSSGNTIYF.

The V call is TRBV10-3, the J call TRBJ1-4; TRBD1 aligns across 7 bases. Germline V gene lookup returns CDR1 ENHRY and CDR2 SYGVKD. This CDR3 has 16 amino acids. J gave up 0 bases and V 2 bases, and 3 bases lay outside the gene matches. The CDR3: CAISEGQAATNEKLFF. CDR3 nucleotide sequence: TGTGCCATCAGTGAGGGACAGGCCGCAACTAATGAAAAACTGTTTTTT.

In its sample, this clone was seen once. The chain has TRBV9 and TRBJ1-5; a possible D gene is TRBD1 (6 bases). The ends were cut back, 4 bases at V and 9 bases at J, with 20 bases in the middle. In germline, CDR1 is SGDLS, CDR2 YYNGEE. This CDR3 spans 15 amino acids. For the CDR3, the DNA is TGTGCCAGCAGCCCTTGGGTCAATCCAGGGGCGCCCCAGCATTTT. Translating gives CASSPWVNPGAPQHF.

V gene TRBV27 combines with J gene TRBJ1-2; D is ambiguous. The CDR3 runs to 13 residues. Germline V CDR1 and CDR2: MNHEY, SMNVEV (reference sequence). Trimming shortened V by 8 bases and J by 4 bases, and 14 bases separated the two germline ends. This CDR3 is CASRRATSYGYTF. The CDR3 bases are TGTGCCAGCCGTCGGGCGACTAGCTATGGCTACACCTTC.

The chain carries TRBV19 and TRBJ1-6, with D uncertain. The CDR3 loop spans 16 amino acids. The germline V and J ends were trimmed by 5 bases and 0 bases, with 11 bases remaining between them. Looked up from germline, CDR1 is LNHDA and CDR2 is SQIVND (reference sequence). The CDR3 spells CASSASGSSYNSPLHF. The DNA of the CDR3 is TGTGCCAGTAGTGCCTCGGGGAGCTCCTATAATTCACCCCTCCACTTT.